The TCR beta chain described here comes from a study of patients with pleural tuberculosis. TCRdb used MiXCR to reprocess the reads, holding one entry per CDR3 protein. The data show around 49,000 distinct CDR3 sequences, around 6.7% seen once. V lost 6 bases to trimming and J lost 7 bases; unmatched junction nucleotides: 6. CDR3 length: 15 amino acids. This clonotype was recorded at least ten times. The TCR sequence derives from a human donor with pleural tuberculosis. The chain has TRBV12-3 or TRBV12-4 and TRBJ2-2, with TRBD2 matching over 12 bases. The CDR3: CASSSWTSGIGELFF. CDR3 nucleotide sequence: TGTGCCAGCAGCTCCTGGACTAGCGGGATCGGGGAGCTGTTTTTT.